The 10 T cell receptor beta chains listed next were all sequenced from one sample in a study of response to subunit inactivated influenza vaccine. TCRdb fed the RT-PCR reads into MiXCR, producing one record per CDR3 protein. The sample includes around 480,000 distinct CDR3 sequences, about 10% of them seen just once. The sample was PBMCs from blood, taken roughly 6 weeks after vaccination. These receptors were collected from a man aged 45-65 years who received an inactivated influenza vaccine.

This clonotype was seen ten or more times. V is TRBV29-1 and J is TRBJ2-1, with 7 bases fitting TRBD2. CDR3 size: 17 residues. J lost 0 bases, V lost 1 base, and 9 bases had no gene match. CDR1 and CDR2 (germline): SQVTM, ANQGSEA. CDR3 residues: CSVEGSGMGTSYNEQFF. The CDR3, as DNA: TGCAGCGTTGAAGGGAGCGGGATGGGTACCTCCTACAATGAGCAGTTCTTC.

A note on this clonotype: This may come from a read error, since a much larger clone is one base off. This sequence joins TRBV15 and TRBJ2-1; 11 nucleotides line up with TRBD2. CDR1 and CDR2 (germline): LNHNV, YYDKDF (reference sequence). The CDR3 runs 15 residues. CDR3 amino acids: CSTSRLAGPNNEQFF. The CDR3 nucleotides read TGTTCCACCAGCAGACTAGCGGGACCTAACAATGAGCAGTTCTTC. Full variable domain (rest looked up from reference TRBV15 and TRBJ2-1): DAMVIQNPRYQVTQFGKPVTLSCSQTLNHNVMYWYQQKSSQAPKLLFHYYDKDFNNEADTPDNFQSRRPNTSFCFLDIRSPGLGDTAMYLCSTSRLAGPNNEQFFGPGTRLTVL.

This chain links TRBV27 with TRBJ1-5; a weak D match, TRBD1 (6 bases). V was shortened by 5 bases and J by 1 base, with 12 bases between the two germline ends. CDR3 size: 15 residues. Germline lookup yields CDR1 MNHEY and CDR2 SMNVEV (reference sequence). CDR3 residues: CASSRNRESNQPQHF. CDR3 DNA sequence: TGTGCCAGCAGTCGAAACAGGGAGAGCAATCAGCCCCAGCATTTT.

V and J are TRBV12-3 or TRBV12-4 and TRBJ2-1, with D unclear. The ends were cut back, 3 bases at V and 9 bases at J, with 3 bases in the middle. This CDR3 spans 10 amino acids. CDR3 in DNA: TGTGCCAGCAGTTTCCCTGAGCAGTTCTTC. As protein: CASSFPEQFF.

This clonotype has ten or more counts. DNA for the CDR3: TGTGCCAGCAGTTCCCGAAGGGACCTGACTTTC. Translation gives CASSSRRDLTF. The V and J genes are TRBV12-3 or TRBV12-4 and TRBJ2-6; D remains unclear. CDR3 length equals 11 residues. V was shortened by 4 bases and J by 15 bases, with 10 bases between the two germline ends.

This clonotype was observed a few times. The chain recombines TRBV21-1 with TRBJ2-7; TRBD1 reflects the table's D call only, with no check against the DNA. TRBV21-1 is given as a pseudogene. The CDR3 has 14 residues. The chain's CDR3 is CASKSRGGTYEQYF. The CDR3 DNA follows: TGTGCCAGCAAAAGTAGGGGCGGAACCTACGAGCAGTACTTC.

This clonotype was picked up a small number of times. V is TRBV12-3 or TRBV12-4 and J is TRBJ2-7, with D unclear. V was shortened by 3 bases and J by 4 bases, with 13 bases between the two germline ends. The CDR3 has 14 amino acids. The CDR3 is CASSFSPQPYEQYF. CDR3 bases: TGTGCCAGCAGTTTTAGCCCACAGCCATACGAGCAGTACTTC.

This chain links TRBV3-1 with TRBJ2-7, with 8 bases fitting TRBD2. CDR1 and CDR2 (germline): LGHDT, YNNKEL (reference sequence). The CDR3 runs 13 residues. Germline trimming cut 9 bases from V and 4 bases from J; bases unmatched to any gene: 8. The CDR3 DNA is TGTGCCAGGAGCGGGGGTTCGGCTTACGAGCAGTACTTC. Its protein product is CARSGGSAYEQYF.

This clonotype was seen many times. J is TRBJ2-3 and V is TRBV20-1; D unclear. The CDR3 totals 10 residues. V gave up 6 bases and J gave up 0 bases, with 1 base separating them. Looked up from germline, CDR1 is DFQATT and CDR2 is SNEGSKA (reference sequence). CDR3 residues: CSASTDTQYF. The CDR3 DNA follows: TGCAGTGCCAGCACAGATACGCAGTATTTT.

The sample holds a few counts of this clonotype. V is TRBV6-5 and J is TRBJ1-5; the match to TRBD1 covers 7 bases. V was pared by 0 bases and J by 3 bases, with 5 bases of the junction left unmatched. Germline CDR1 is MNHEY and CDR2 is SVGAGI. The CDR3 covers 16 residues. The CDR3 loop reads CASSYSRDSPNQPQHF. Here the CDR3 DNA reads TGTGCCAGCAGTTACTCAAGGGACAGCCCCAATCAGCCCCAGCATTTT.